This entry lists 29 T cell receptor beta chains sequenced from one sample in a study of spatial heterogeneity in lung cancer. The study's findings and limits: Counts of expanded intratumoral alpha and beta TCRs tracked tumor mutation counts.

Specified time point: sample taken at primary tumor resection. Via MiXCR, TCRdb re-called the 5' RACE reads, giving one row per CDR3 protein. The sample records more than 2,000 distinct CDR3 sequences, 15% being singletons. For these TCRs, the target antigens are not known. The specimen was lung tumor tissue, collected at surgery. The receptors stem from a male donor with early-stage non-small cell lung cancer.

By frequency in the sample, this clonotype is medium-sized. This chain uses TRBV9 with TRBJ2-3, with 8 bases fitting TRBD1. This CDR3 spans 16 amino acids. V shed 1 base, J shed 1 base, and the junction held 5 bases outside the gene matches. CDR1 and CDR2 from the germline V gene are SGDLS and YYNGEE. CDR3 protein: CASSVSGTGRTDTQYF. The CDR3 nucleotides read TGTGCCAGCAGCGTATCCGGGACAGGTCGCACAGATACGCAGTATTTT.

By proportion, this clonotype is medium-sized (0.01 to 0.1%). V usage is TRBV5-1 and J usage is TRBJ2-2; TRBD1 agrees at 10 bases. V lost 2 bases to trimming and J lost 6 bases; unmatched junction nucleotides: 1. This CDR3 has 14 residues. Per the germline V gene, CDR1 is SGHRS and CDR2 is YFSETQ. CDR3 in amino acids: CASSFGTGAGELFF. The CDR3 region has the DNA TGCGCCAGCAGCTTCGGGACAGGGGCCGGGGAGCTGTTTTTT.

This clonotype was seen more than once but under ten times. J is TRBJ1-3 and V is TRBV29-1; 9 bases map to TRBD1. The germline V gene has CDR1 SQVTM and CDR2 ANQGSEA. The J segment lost 4 bases and the V segment lost 7 bases, leaving 8 bases of the junction unmatched. This CDR3 has 14 amino acids. The CDR3 DNA reads as TGCAGCGCACAACAGGGGGCGATCGGAAACACCATATATTTT. Amino acid sequence: CSAQQGAIGNTIYF.

This clonotype ranks as medium-sized (0.01 to 0.1%). V usage is TRBV7-8 and J usage is TRBJ2-3; no clear D. V gave up 0 bases and J gave up 9 bases, with 10 bases separating them. Per the germline V gene, CDR1 is SGHVS and CDR2 is FQNEAQ. The CDR3 is made up of 13 amino acids. CDR3 DNA: TGTGCCAGCAGCTTAGCCACCACGGGCACGCAGTATTTT. Protein: CASSLATTGTQYF.

In its sample, this clonotype is medium-sized. This rearrangement joins TRBV4-2 to TRBJ1-2; no firm D call. The V and J ends lost 2 bases and 8 bases respectively, with 9 bases between them. Per the germline V gene, CDR1 is LGHNA and CDR2 is YNFKEQ. The CDR3 runs 12 residues. CDR3 in DNA: TGTGCCAGCAGCCAAATGACTTACGGCTACACCTTC. It translates to CASSQMTYGYTF.

This clonotype was recorded at least ten times. The chain joins TRBV7-2 to TRBJ2-7, with a weak D call TRBD2 (5 bases). This CDR3 contains 16 residues. The V and J ends lost 2 bases and 0 bases respectively, with 14 bases between them. Germline V lookup: CDR1 SGHTA, CDR2 FQGNSA. CDR3 DNA sequence: TGTGCCAGCAGCTTATTACGGGGATCCAGCTCCTACGAGCAGTACTTC. The encoded protein is CASSLLRGSSSYEQYF.

This clonotype was seen many times. The J gene is TRBJ1-1, the V gene TRBV28, with D tentatively TRBD1 (5 bases). CDR1 is MDHEN, CDR2 SYDVKM, per germline. Trimming took 9 bases from V and 0 from J, leaving 8 bases between them. CDR3 length: 12 amino acids. This chain's CDR3 is CASTGVNTEAFF. The CDR3 nucleotides read TGTGCCAGTACAGGAGTGAACACTGAAGCTTTCTTT.

By share of the sample, this clonotype is medium-sized (0.01 to 0.1%). The chain carries TRBV2 and TRBJ2-4; D gene unclear. The germline CDR1 and CDR2 sequences are SNHLY and FYNNEI. Trimming cost V 2 bases and J 8 bases, with 10 bases left between them. This CDR3 has 13 amino acids. CDR3 sequence: CASSELVGDIQYF. The CDR3 nucleotides read TGTGCCAGCAGTGAACTGGTTGGGGACATTCAGTACTTC. Full variable domain (outside the CDR3, taken from reference TRBV2 and TRBJ2-4): EPEVTQTPSHQVTQMGQEVILRCVPISNHLYFYWYRQILGQKVEFLVSFYNNEISEKSEIFDDQFSVERPDGSNFTLKIRSTKLEDSAMYFCASSELVGDIQYFGAGTRLSVL.

This clonotype was seen a handful of times. The chain uses TRBV3-1 and TRBJ1-5; tentatively, D is TRBD1 (5 bases). The ends were cut back, 0 bases at V and 6 bases at J, with 12 bases in the middle. The CDR3 runs to 15 residues. Germline values: CDR1 LGHDT, CDR2 YNNKEL (reference sequence). CDR3 sequence: CASSQDGREAQPQHF. The CDR3 DNA sequence: TGTGCCAGCAGCCAAGATGGCAGGGAGGCTCAGCCCCAGCATTTT.

This clonotype was recorded many times. V is TRBV2 and J is TRBJ2-7; D uncertain. CDR3 length: 13 residues. Germline V gene lookup returns CDR1 SNHLY and CDR2 FYNNEI. Trimming removed 5 bases from V and 2 bases from J, with 10 bases in between. This CDR3 reads CASSQSPAYEQYF. CDR3 nucleotides: TGTGCCAGCAGTCAAAGTCCTGCCTACGAGCAGTACTTC. Together with reference TRBV2 and TRBJ2-7, the CDR3 gives the full variable domain: EPEVTQTPSHQVTQMGQEVILRCVPISNHLYFYWYRQILGQKVEFLVSFYNNEISEKSEIFDDQFSVERPDGSNFTLKIRSTKLEDSAMYFCASSQSPAYEQYFGPGTRLTVT.

The chain employs TRBV9 and TRBJ2-7, with D uncertain. V was pared by 4 bases and J by 1 base, with 3 bases between. Germline V CDR1 and CDR2: SGDLS, YYNGEE. The CDR3 runs 11 residues. The CDR3 DNA reads as TGTGCCAGCAGCTTTTCCTACGAGCAGTACTTC. This sequence encodes CASSFSYEQYF.

The V gene is TRBV2, the J gene TRBJ2-1; tentative D call: TRBD2 (6 bases). The CDR3 has 13 amino acids. V lost 2 bases and J 15 bases, leaving 17 bases between the germline ends. The germline V gene has CDR1 SNHLY and CDR2 FYNNEI. CDR3 coding DNA: TGTGCCAGCAGTGAATCGGAGACTAGAGATATGTTCTTC. This encodes CASSESETRDMFF.

The chain recombines TRBV7-8 with TRBJ2-1; TRBD1 matches at 7 bases. The CDR3 is made up of 12 amino acids. Germline CDR1 reads SGHVS; CDR2 reads FQNEAQ. The V segment lost 4 bases and the J segment 10 bases; nucleotides outside the gene matches: 4. The CDR3 DNA follows: TGTGCCAGCAGCTGGGGACAGATCGAGCAGTTCTTC. Its translation: CASSWGQIEQFF.

In this sample, this clonotype is medium-sized (0.01 to 0.1%). V usage is TRBV4-2 and J usage is TRBJ2-7; TRBD1 agrees at 9 bases. CDR1 LGHNA and CDR2 YNFKEQ come from the germline V gene. This CDR3 is 21 amino acids long. Losses at the gene ends were 2 bases for V and 2 bases for J; bases not matched to a gene: 22. The CDR3 coding sequence is TGTGCCAGCAGCCAATTTACAGGGGGCTCATCTTCTTTCACCTTTCCCTACGAGCAGTACTTC. Its translation: CASSQFTGGSSSFTFPYEQYF.

By share, this clonotype counts as medium-sized. This chain connects TRBV12-3 or TRBV12-4 to TRBJ2-1; TRBD2 matches at 8 bases. The CDR3 spans 13 residues. V gave up 7 bases and J gave up 6 bases; unmatched junction bases: 5. The CDR3 DNA reads TGTGCCAGCAACCGGGGGGGGCTCAATGAGCAGTTCTTC. This translates into CASNRGGLNEQFF.

In its sample, this clonotype is medium-sized. The V call is TRBV7-2, the J call TRBJ2-1, with D perhaps given as TRBD1 or TRBD2 (6 bases each). The germline V gene has CDR1 SGHTA and CDR2 FQGNSA. Trimming removed 1 base at V and 2 bases at J, with 12 bases between. The CDR3 runs 16 residues. CDR3 region: CASSLGRGPAYNEQFF. The CDR3 nucleotides read TGTGCCAGCAGCTTAGGTCGGGGGCCGGCCTACAATGAGCAGTTCTTC. Using reference TRBV7-2 and TRBJ2-1 for the parts outside the CDR3, the full variable domain is GAGVSQSPSNKVTEKGKDVELRCDPISGHTALYWYRQSLGQGLEFLIYFQGNSAPDKSGLPSDRFSAERTGGSVSTLTIQRTQQEDSAVYLCASSLGRGPAYNEQFFGPGTRLTVL.

By share, this clonotype ranks as medium-sized. V usage is TRBV24-1 and J usage is TRBJ2-1, with D unresolved. The CDR3 runs to 11 residues. Germline V gives CDR1 KGHDR, CDR2 SFDVKD. Trimming took off 12 bases at V and 5 bases at J, with 10 bases between the two ends. The CDR3 sequence: CAPDRNNEQFF. The CDR3 coding sequence is TGTGCCCCCGACCGTAACAATGAGCAGTTCTTC.

By its share, this clonotype is medium-sized (0.01 to 0.1%). This sequence joins TRBV19 and TRBJ2-5, with D possibly TRBD2 on 6 matching bases. Germline values: CDR1 LNHDA, CDR2 SQIVND (reference sequence). The CDR3 sequence is 10 residues long. Deletions cut 9 bases from V and 4 bases from J, with 6 bases between. The CDR3 here is CASGGETQYF. The CDR3 DNA reads TGTGCCAGCGGGGGAGAGACCCAGTACTTC.

This clonotype counts as large. The chain joins TRBV6-5 to TRBJ2-3; 9 positions agree with TRBD2. The V segment lost 6 bases and the J segment 2 bases; nucleotides outside the gene matches: 6. This CDR3 contains 15 residues. Germline V CDR1 and CDR2: MNHEY, SVGAGI. CDR3 nucleotide sequence: TGTGCCAGCAGACCGGGACTAGCTACCACAGATACGCAGTATTTT. Translation gives CASRPGLATTDTQYF.

This clonotype showed up many times. The gene calls are TRBV29-1 and TRBJ2-7; possibly TRBD1 for D (6 bases). Trimming shortened V by 6 bases and J by 3 bases, and 18 bases separated the two germline ends. Germline V CDR1 and CDR2: SQVTM, ANQGSEA. This CDR3 region has 14 residues. Written as DNA, the CDR3 is TGCAGCGTCTCAGGGGCGCCGTTACTCTACGAGCAGTACTTC. Amino acid sequence: CSVSGAPLLYEQYF.

This clonotype is labeled as medium-sized. V is TRBV6-5 and J is TRBJ1-2; 9 bases align to TRBD1. V shed 11 bases, J shed 3 bases, and the junction held 10 bases outside the gene matches. Germline V gene data show CDR1 as MNHEY and CDR2 as SVGAGI. This CDR3 comprises 14 residues. DNA of the CDR3: TGTGCCCCGGGGGGACAGGGAGCGGACTATGGCTACACCTTC. Its protein is CAPGGQGADYGYTF.

By frequency in the sample, this clonotype is medium-sized. The chain is built from TRBV7-3 and TRBJ1-5; D not resolved. V lost 7 bases to trimming and J lost 7 bases, with 14 bases between them. The CDR3 sequence is 13 residues long. The germline CDR1 and CDR2 sequences are SGHTA and FQGTGA. The CDR3 protein is CASTPDPGQPQHF. As DNA, the CDR3 is TGTGCCAGCACCCCTGACCCCGGACAGCCCCAGCATTTT.

This clonotype is medium-sized within its sample. This sequence joins TRBV20-1 and TRBJ2-7, with 12 bases that match TRBD2. Looked up from germline, CDR1 is DFQATT and CDR2 is SNEGSKA (reference sequence). Trimming cost V 1 base and J 4 bases; bases outside gene matches: 11. The CDR3 has 17 amino acids. The CDR3 protein is CSARVTSGSQVGYEQYF. In DNA form, the CDR3 reads TGCAGTGCTAGAGTGACTAGCGGGAGTCAGGTTGGGTACGAGCAGTACTTC.

This clonotype has at least ten counts. This rearrangement joins TRBV7-9 to TRBJ2-4, with TRBD2 identical over 15 bases. The CDR3 has 15 amino acids. CDR1 is SEHNR, CDR2 FQNEAQ, per germline (reference sequence). The ends lost 4 bases at V and 16 bases at J; junction bases unmatched: 11. CDR3 sequence (DNA): TGTGCCAGCAGCTCACTGGGACTAGCGGGGGGCCAAGCCTACTTC. Amino acids: CASSSLGLAGGQAYF. Supplemented by reference TRBV7-9 and TRBJ2-4, the full variable domain reads DTGVSQNPRHKITKRGQNVTFRCDPISEHNRLYWYRQTLGQGPEFLTYFQNEAQLEKSRLLSDRFSAERPKGSFSTLEIQRTEQGDSAMYLCASSSLGLAGGQAYFGAGTRLSVL.

By frequency in the sample, this clonotype is medium-sized (0.01 to 0.1%). The chain carries TRBV30 and TRBJ2-3, with D uncertain. This CDR3 has 12 residues. V lost 3 bases, J lost 4 bases, and 8 bases lay in between. Germline V gene lookup returns CDR1 GTSNPN and CDR2 SVGIG (reference sequence). The CDR3 is CAWRQEADTQYF. CDR3 nucleotide sequence: TGTGCCTGGAGACAAGAAGCAGATACGCAGTATTTT.

This clonotype was observed at least ten times. This chain joins TRBV5-1 and TRBJ2-2, with a weak D call TRBD1 (5 bases). Germline V lookup: CDR1 SGHRS, CDR2 YFSETQ. This CDR3 is built from 14 residues. V dropped 7 bases and J dropped 7 bases, with 17 bases sitting between them. CDR3: CASGDSGSNGELFF. The DNA for the CDR3 is TGCGCCAGCGGCGACAGTGGATCGAACGGGGAGCTGTTTTTT.

This clonotype was detected a few times. This sequence joins TRBV27 and TRBJ2-1; D is unclear. Between the trimmed V and J ends, which lost 5 bases and 8 bases, there was a span of 10 bases. CDR3 length: 12 amino acids. Germline V gene data show CDR1 as MNHEY and CDR2 as SMNVEV (reference sequence). The CDR3 DNA reads TGTGCCAGCAGTATCATTGGGGATGAGCAGTTCTTC. Its protein product is CASSIIGDEQFF.

This clonotype is judged medium-sized. The chain is built from TRBV19 and TRBJ2-5; 9 bases fit TRBD1. Germline lookup yields CDR1 LNHDA and CDR2 SQIVND (reference sequence). This CDR3 region has 15 residues. V gave up 5 bases and J gave up 5 bases; unmatched junction bases: 9. The DNA of the CDR3 is TGTGCCAGTAGTGCCGGGACAGGGCGAGGGGAGACCCAGTACTTC. Amino acids: CASSAGTGRGETQYF.

By frequency in the sample, this clonotype is medium-sized. The V gene is TRBV5-1, the J gene TRBJ1-1; D unresolved. Germline V CDR1 and CDR2: SGHRS, YFSETQ. CDR3 length: 14 residues. Trimming stripped 5 bases from V and 1 base from J, with 12 bases between. In nucleotides, the CDR3 is TGCGCCAGCAGGTTTGGACGAGAGAACACTGAAGCTTTCTTT. Encoded protein: CASRFGRENTEAFF.